One sample yielded the 5 T cell receptor beta chains listed below, sequenced in a study of T cell clonality in common variable immunodeficiency. Assay: immunoSEQ multiplex PCR; the TCRdb copy retains only in-frame clones and omits some. Observed are 45,000 to 55,000 clones, no singletons, with the top ten taking 5.4%. Input material: peripheral blood mononuclear cells. Receptors were obtained from a person between 18 and 75 years old in good health.

This clone was recorded at least ten times. The missing CDR3 end, 3 residues past where the read stops, is filled in from the germline J gene. This chain connects TRBV6-9 to TRBJ2-3, with TRBD2 matching over 8 bases. Losses at the gene ends were 2 bases for V and 0 bases for J; bases not matched to a gene: 22. Per the germline V gene, CDR1 is MNHGY and CDR2 is SVAAGI. The CDR3 spans 22 residues. The DNA read from the CDR3 is TGTGCCAGCAGTTATCGCCGAGTGAGCGGGAGTGCGGACGACGATAGCACAGATACG. This encodes CASSYRRVSGSADDDSTDT. The full CDR3 reads CASSYRRVSGSADDDSTDTQYF.

This clone occurred many times. The read ends 3 residues before the CDR3 terminus; that terminus is restored from the germline J gene. The V call is TRBV7-9, the J call TRBJ1-3; 10 positions match TRBD1. V lost 7 bases to trimming and J lost 7 bases; unmatched junction nucleotides: 10. CDR1 is SEHNR, CDR2 FQNEAQ, per germline (reference sequence). The CDR3 runs 15 residues. The CDR3 reads CASNRMGQGINTIYF. Incomplete CDR3 DNA: TGTGCCAGCAACCGCATGGGACAGGGGATTAACACC.

This clone was recorded at least ten times. The read stops 3 residues short of the end of the CDR3; the missing end is completed from the germline J gene. The V call is TRBV30, the J call TRBJ1-5, with 10 bases lining up with TRBD1. The germline CDR1 and CDR2 sequences are GTSNPN and SVGIG (reference sequence). The CDR3 totals 13 residues. V shed 5 bases, J shed 5 bases, and the junction held 3 bases outside the gene matches. The CDR3 reads CAWSGQGYQPQHF. Partial CDR3 DNA: TGTGCCTGGTCGGGACAGGGGTATCAGCCC.

This clone was seen repeatedly, ten times or more. CDR3 region: CSARTRVKGNEQFF. The covered CDR3 bases are TGCAGTGCTCGGACACGGGTGAAGGGGAATGAG. The V call is TRBV20-1, the J call TRBJ2-1, with TRBD1 as a possible D gene (5 bases). The CDR3 end is not reached by the read, which stops 3 residues before it; the germline J gene fills it in. This CDR3 spans 14 amino acids. V shed 5 bases and J shed 7 bases, with 18 bases lying between them. CDR1 and CDR2 (germline): DFQATT, SNEGSKA (reference sequence).

By share of the sample, this clone is medium-sized. The read falls 3 residues short of the CDR3 end, and the missing part is taken from the germline J gene. This chain links TRBV4-2 with TRBJ2-6; TRBD1 matches 8 bases. Trimming cost V 4 bases and J 0 bases; bases outside gene matches: 14. Germline V gene data show CDR1 as LGHNA and CDR2 as YNFKEQ. CDR3 length: 20 amino acids. CDR3 region: CASSLPGQDIGVSGANVLTF. The covered CDR3 bases are TGTGCCAGCAGCCTACCGGGACAGGATATCGGGGTCTCTGGGGCCAACGTC.